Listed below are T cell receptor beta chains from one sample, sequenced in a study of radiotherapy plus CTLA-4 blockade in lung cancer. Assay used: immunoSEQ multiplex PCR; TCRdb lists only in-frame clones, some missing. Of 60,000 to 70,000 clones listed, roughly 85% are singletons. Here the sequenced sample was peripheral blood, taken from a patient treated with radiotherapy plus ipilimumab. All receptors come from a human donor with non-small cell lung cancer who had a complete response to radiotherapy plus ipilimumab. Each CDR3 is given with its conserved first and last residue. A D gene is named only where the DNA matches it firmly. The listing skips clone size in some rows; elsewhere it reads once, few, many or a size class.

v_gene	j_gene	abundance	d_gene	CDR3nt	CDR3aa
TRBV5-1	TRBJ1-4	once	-	TGCGCCAGCAGCCCGGGGGTCGGGGGCATTAATGAAAAACTGTTTTTT	CASSPGVGGINEKLFF
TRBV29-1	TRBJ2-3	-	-	TGCAGCGCCCTCGTCGGGACCCCTCCAGATACGCAGTATTTT	CSALVGTPPDTQYF
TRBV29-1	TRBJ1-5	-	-	TGCAGCGTCACGGACAGCGACCCAAATCAGCCCCAGCATTTT	CSVTDSDPNQPQHF
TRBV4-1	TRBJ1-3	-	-	TGCGCCAGCCGTCCTCACGCGGGCTCTGGAAACACCATATATTTT	CASRPHAGSGNTIYF
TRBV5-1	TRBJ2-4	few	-	TGCGCCAGCAGCTTTTCGGGCGGAGCCCCGGGGGAAGCCAAAAACATTCAGTACTTC	CASSFSGGAPGEAKNIQYF
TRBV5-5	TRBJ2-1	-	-	TGTGCCAGCAGCTCGCCTTATCCCCAGCCTCATGAGCAGTTCTTC	CASSSPYPQPHEQFF
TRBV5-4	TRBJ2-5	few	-	TGTGCCAGCAGCCCCCAGGGATTCCAAGAGACCCAGTACTTC	CASSPQGFQETQYF
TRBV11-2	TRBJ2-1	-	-	TGTGCCAGCAGCTTAAGCCTCTACAATGAGCAGTTCTTC	CASSLSLYNEQFF
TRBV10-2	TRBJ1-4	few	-	TGCGCCAGCAGGGAGAGGACTAATGAAAAACTGTTTTTT	CASRERTNEKLFF
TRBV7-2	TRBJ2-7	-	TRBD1	TGTGCCAGCAGCCCCACCGCCGGACAGGGCTACGAGCAGTACTTC	CASSPTAGQGYEQYF
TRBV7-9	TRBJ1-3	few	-	TGTGCCAGCAGGAGACAGACCAACACCATATATTTT	CASRRQTNTIYF